In this sample, the clone carrying this T cell receptor beta chain turned up a few times. Its matching antigen is unknown. CDR3 length: 14 amino acids. V lost 5 bases, J lost 10 bases, and 11 bases stayed unmatched. These data originate in a study of early T cells in non-severe SARS-CoV-2 infection. About the study: Sequencing was performed on bulk RNA from unsorted whole blood, leaving chains unpaired. Study findings and constraints: The VDJdb matching leaned toward anti-spike CD8 responses and overlooked private and CD4 specificities.

The library protocol tagged individual cDNA molecules with unique molecular identifiers. In TCRdb, the 5' RACE reads were re-called with MiXCR into one record per CDR3 protein. The data show 79,000 or so distinct CDR3 sequences, around 13% seen once. The V and J genes are TRBV12-3 or TRBV12-4 and TRBJ1-3; 7 nucleotides align to TRBD1. Sample: whole blood. This receptor was taken from an adult who was a healthcare worker with PCR-confirmed SARS-CoV-2 infection or an uninfected control (not recorded which). This CDR3 reads CASSSQTGPHTIYF. CDR3 DNA: TGTGCCAGCAGTAGCCAGACAGGGCCGCATACCATATATTTT.